The rows below give T cell receptor beta chains drawn from one sample of a study of patients and donors after allogeneic stem cell transplantation. One entry per CDR3 protein results from TCRdb running MiXCR on the RT-PCR reads. This table has some 880,000 distinct CDR3 sequences, roughly 18% appearing once. The sample consisted of blood, either unsorted or a sorted T cell fraction (not recorded which). These receptor sequences come from a human donor who was either an allogeneic HSCT recipient or a stem cell or donor lymphocyte infusion donor (not recorded which). It is not recorded whose cells these are; they may come from a transplant donor. Both conserved end residues are trimmed from each CDR3.

cdr3_aa v_call
ASSYSVRGVTDTQY TRBV6-5
AIGASDTQY TRBV10-3
ASSDKRLGHTGELF TRBV6-1
SVEGGAVNTEAF TRBV29-1
ASSLEGDGYT TRBV7-9
ASSLRTGNPGELF TRBV12-3/TRBV12-4
ASTRRISGANVLT TRBV6-1
ASTLRPSGSQETQY TRBV6-2/TRBV6-3
ASSRGMINNEQF TRBV9
AGGAEANVLT TRBV6-9
ASSPDYTDEQY TRBV5-6
ASSQDTETGSLYGYT TRBV4-3
ASSEVGPGWNGYT TRBV25-1
SAPLLAGASYNEQF TRBV20-1
ASSRGPETEAF TRBV3-1
ASSQEWNPGQPQH TRBV4-3
ASSKLRLAGEGDTQY TRBV11-2
ASSTTEGVGNTIY TRBV27
ASGGTGDNSPLH TRBV2
ASGILGYT TRBV12-3/TRBV12-4
ASSFGLAADTQY TRBV12-3/TRBV12-4
ASRRRAGNTGELF TRBV7-3
ASSYLGQGSPNEQF TRBV6-5
ASSLAGTTRGRQETQY TRBV5-4
ASNLGQGFASNYGYT TRBV6-1
SAREAGDPGVTQY TRBV20-1
ASSLNRVEKLF TRBV5-5
ASSADRGLQPQH TRBV2
ASSPTHRVGAPEAF TRBV6-1
ASSSPWGSSFADTQY TRBV6-5
ASSLGQEYYEQY TRBV4-1
SARDRTSGGRTQETQY TRBV20-1
ASSQYRDRGYEQY TRBV4-2